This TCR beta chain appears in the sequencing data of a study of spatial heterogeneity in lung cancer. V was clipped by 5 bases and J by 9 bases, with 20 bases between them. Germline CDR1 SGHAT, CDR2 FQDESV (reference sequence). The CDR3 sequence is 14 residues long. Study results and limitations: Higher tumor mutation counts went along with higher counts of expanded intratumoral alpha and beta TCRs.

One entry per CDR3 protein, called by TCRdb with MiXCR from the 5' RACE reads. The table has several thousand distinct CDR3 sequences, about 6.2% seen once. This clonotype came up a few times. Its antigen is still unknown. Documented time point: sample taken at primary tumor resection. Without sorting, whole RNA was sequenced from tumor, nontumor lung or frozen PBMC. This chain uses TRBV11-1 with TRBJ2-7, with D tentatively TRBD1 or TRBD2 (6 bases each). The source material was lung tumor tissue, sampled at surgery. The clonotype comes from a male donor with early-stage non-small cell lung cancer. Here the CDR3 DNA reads TGTGCCAGCAGCCCTACAGACCCCGGGGGCAGGCAGTACTTC. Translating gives CASSPTDPGGRQYF.